This note documents a single TCR beta chain sequence. The antigen is undetermined. Peripheral blood genomic DNA, not sorted cells or RNA, was the template. This entry is derived from a study of T cell repertoires in aging, cancer and after chemotherapy. Whole-study findings and limits: Compared with age-matched healthy donors, untreated hematological or solid cancer patients showed higher blood TCR clonality.

A mixed TRB-A/B primer pool amplified rearranged TRB by multiplex touch-down PCR. In TCRdb, the multiplex PCR reads were re-called with MiXCR into one record per CDR3 protein. The sample has approximately 2,500 distinct CDR3 sequences, about 35% seen once. This clonotype was sampled from a human donor with a solid tumor. The sequenced sample consisted of blood.

CDR3 in amino acids: CASRRGQATSNYGYTF. CDR3 in DNA: TGTGCCAGCAGAAGAGGACAGGCCACATCTAACTATGGCTACACCTTC. V gene TRBV6-2 or TRBV6-3 combines with J gene TRBJ1-2, with 7 bases identical to TRBD1. This CDR3 has 16 residues. The V segment lost 6 bases and the J segment 0 bases; nucleotides outside the gene matches: 10. Germline assignment: CDR1 MNHEY and CDR2 SVGEGT.